One and the same sample provided the 3 T cell receptor beta chains below, sequenced in a study of Ad26.COV2.S vaccination and SARS-CoV-2 variants. Here immunoSEQ multiplex PCR was the method, and the copy in TCRdb shows in-frame clones only, minus some. The sample holds around 300,000 clones, around 89% seen once. Treatment indicated: about 20 received Ad26.COV2.S at low or high dose, single or two shots; a few received placebo; per-sample allocation not given. The investigators took samples on day 63 after the first vaccine or placebo injection. The sample here was peripheral blood, taken in a trial of Ad26.COV2.S vaccine versus placebo. The receptor set was obtained from a person between 18 and 65 years old who received the Ad26.COV2.S COVID-19 vaccine or a placebo.

The chain combines TRBV6-1 with TRBJ1-6; D is possibly TRBD1 (6 bases). The CDR3 covers 16 residues. V was pared by 4 bases and J by 10 bases, with 20 bases between. Germline CDR1 reads MNHNS; CDR2 reads SASEGT. The CDR3 bases are TGTGCCAGCAGTGGCCGAGGGGGGAGTCGGCAGTCACCCCTCCACTTT. It is translated as CASSGRGGSRQSPLHF.

The CDR3 is CASSKQLGTSGRLVEETQYF. CDR3 in DNA: TGTGCCAGCAGCAAACAACTGGGGACTAGCGGGAGATTAGTCGAAGAGACCCAGTACTTC. This rearrangement joins TRBV4-2 to TRBJ2-5, with 14 bases aligning to TRBD2. Germline V gene sequence: CDR1 LGHNA, CDR2 YNFKEQ. The CDR3 contains 20 residues. Germline trimming cut 5 bases from V and 3 bases from J; bases unmatched to any gene: 17.

V and J are TRBV19 and TRBJ2-7, with a weak D call TRBD1 (5 bases). The germline CDR1 and CDR2 sequences are LNHDA and SQIVND (reference sequence). The CDR3 is made up of 14 amino acids. V gave up 3 bases and J gave up 1 base, with 10 bases separating them. The CDR3 reads CASSMTAASYEQYF. The CDR3 nucleotides read TGTGCCAGTAGTATGACAGCAGCTTCCTACGAGCAGTACTTC.